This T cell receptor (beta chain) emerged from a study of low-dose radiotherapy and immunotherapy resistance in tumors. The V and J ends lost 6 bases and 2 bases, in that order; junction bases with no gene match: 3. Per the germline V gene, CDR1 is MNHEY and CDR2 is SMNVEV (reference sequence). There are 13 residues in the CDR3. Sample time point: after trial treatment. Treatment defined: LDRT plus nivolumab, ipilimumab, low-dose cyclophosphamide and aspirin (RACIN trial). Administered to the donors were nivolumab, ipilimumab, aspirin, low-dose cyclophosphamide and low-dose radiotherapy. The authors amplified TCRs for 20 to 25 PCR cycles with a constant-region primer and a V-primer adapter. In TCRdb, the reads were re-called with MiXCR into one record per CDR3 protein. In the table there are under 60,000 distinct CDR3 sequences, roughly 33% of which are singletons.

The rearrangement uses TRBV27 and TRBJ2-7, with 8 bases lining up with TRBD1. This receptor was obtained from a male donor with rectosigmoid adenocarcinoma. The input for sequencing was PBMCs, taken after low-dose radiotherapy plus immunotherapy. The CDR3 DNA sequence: TGTGCCAGCAGCCAGACAGGGGCCTACGAGCAGTACTTC. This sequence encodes CASSQTGAYEQYF.